The 18 T cell receptor beta chains reported below all come from one sample, sequenced in a study of shared clonotypes between healthy human individuals. Some clones are missing from TCRdb's copy, which holds only in-frame ones; the method was immunoSEQ multiplex PCR. The table has just over 2,000,000 clones, over 85% seen once. Naive CD8 cells lacked CD45RO and underwent positive selection for CCR7, leaving out terminally differentiated effector memory CD45RA+ cells. Sequenced material: naive CD8+ T cells sorted from blood. Receptor source: a man aged 18 to 35 in good health.

V gene TRBV7-9 combines with J gene TRBJ2-1; possible D gene TRBD2, 6 bases. V was shortened by 5 bases and J by 4 bases, with 15 bases between the two germline ends. CDR3 length: 15 residues. Per the germline V gene, CDR1 is SEHNR and CDR2 is FQNEAQ (reference sequence). This CDR3 is CASSLTSGYYNEQFF. For the CDR3, the DNA is TGTGCCAGCAGCCTAACGAGCGGGTATTACAATGAGCAGTTCTTC.

The rearrangement links TRBV7-9 to TRBJ1-1; D is unresolved. CDR3 length: 15 residues. V was cut by 1 base and J by 5 bases, with 14 bases left in between. Germline CDR1 is SEHNR and CDR2 is FQNEAQ (reference sequence). The CDR3 sequence is CASSLVGPAGTEAFF. The CDR3 DNA reads TGTGCCAGCAGCTTAGTGGGCCCTGCGGGGACTGAAGCTTTCTTT.

CDR3 DNA sequence: TGTGCTAGTCGTCTAGCAGATCCTTACACCGGGGAGCTGTTTTTT. Translation: CASRLADPYTGELFF. J is TRBJ2-2 and V is TRBV12-5; D possibly corresponds to TRBD2 (5 bases). The germline V gene has CDR1 LGHNT and CDR2 FRNRAP. This CDR3 contains 15 residues. Trimming removed 8 bases from V and 3 bases from J, with 16 bases in between.

V and J are TRBV27 and TRBJ1-1; D may be TRBD1 (6 bases). Deletions cut 6 bases from V and 7 bases from J, with 18 bases between. Germline lookup yields CDR1 MNHEY and CDR2 SMNVEV (reference sequence). The CDR3 runs to 14 residues. The CDR3 DNA is TGTGCCAGCAGCCCCAGGGGATCCCCCCATGAAGCTTTCTTT. It translates to CASSPRGSPHEAFF.

The gene calls are TRBV5-1 and TRBJ2-1; TRBD2 matches at 7 bases. CDR3 length equals 15 residues. CDR1 and CDR2 (germline): SGHRS, YFSETQ. V was pared by 2 bases and J by 4 bases, with 6 bases of the junction left unmatched. Here the CDR3 reads CASSLASGMYNEQFF. CDR3 nucleotides: TGCGCCAGCAGCTTAGCTAGCGGTATGTACAATGAGCAGTTCTTC.

The genes are TRBV4-1 and TRBJ2-7, with D possibly being TRBD2 (6 bases). CDR1 is MGHRA, CDR2 YSYEKL, per germline. The CDR3 consists of 15 residues. V was clipped by 0 bases and J by 5 bases, with 14 bases between them. The CDR3: CASSQEGREVNEQYF. The CDR3 nucleotides read TGCGCCAGCAGCCAAGAAGGCAGGGAGGTCAACGAGCAGTACTTC.

The V call is TRBV13, the J call TRBJ2-1; D assignment may be TRBD1 or TRBD2 (5 bases each). CDR3 size: 14 residues. From germline, CDR1 is PRHDT and CDR2 FYEKMQ (reference sequence). The V end was cut by 4 bases, the J end by 0 bases, with 7 bases between. CDR3 loop: CASSSGTSYNEQFF. The CDR3 DNA reads as TGTGCCAGCAGCTCCGGGACCTCCTACAATGAGCAGTTCTTC.

The rearrangement links TRBV7-9 to TRBJ2-3; 7 bases map to TRBD2. Trimming removed 6 bases from V and 2 bases from J; junction bases left unmatched: 14. The CDR3 sequence is 17 residues long. From germline, CDR1 is SEHNR and CDR2 FQNEAQ (reference sequence). The DNA for the CDR3 is TGTGCCAGCAGTAGGACCGATGGGGGAGGGCTCACAGATACGCAGTATTTT. This encodes CASSRTDGGGLTDTQYF. The variable domain in full, with the rest retrieved from reference TRBV7-9 and TRBJ2-3, is DTGVSQNPRHKITKRGQNVTFRCDPISEHNRLYWYRQTLGQGPEFLTYFQNEAQLEKSRLLSDRFSAERPKGSFSTLEIQRTEQGDSAMYLCASSRTDGGGLTDTQYFGPGTRLTVL.

The V call is TRBV9, the J call TRBJ2-7, with D tentatively TRBD1 or TRBD2 (5 bases each). Germline assignment: CDR1 SGDLS and CDR2 YYNGEE. Trimming left V 7 bases short and J 0 bases short, with 14 bases between. CDR3 length: 14 residues. CDR3 coding DNA: TGTGCCAGCTCCTTCTGGGACGGCTCCTACGAGCAGTACTTC. This gives the protein CASSFWDGSYEQYF. The whole variable domain, filled in from reference TRBV9 and TRBJ2-7, reads DSGVTQTPKHLITATGQRVTLRCSPRSGDLSVYWYQQSLDQGLQFLIQYYNGEERAKGNILERFSAQQFPDLHSELNLSSLELGDSALYFCASSFWDGSYEQYFGPGTRLTVT.

The chain has TRBV4-1 and TRBJ2-7; the match to TRBD2 covers 9 bases. Losses at the gene ends were 1 base for V and 0 bases for J; bases not matched to a gene: 10. Germline CDR1 and CDR2: MGHRA and YSYEKL. This CDR3 spans 18 amino acids. The CDR3 DNA follows: TGCGCCAGCAGCCAAGGCTTAATGTTTAGCGGGGGCTCCTACGAGCAGTACTTC. Translating it yields CASSQGLMFSGGSYEQYF.

This rearrangement joins TRBV13 to TRBJ2-7; D is possibly TRBD1 (6 bases). CDR1 PRHDT and CDR2 FYEKMQ come from the germline V gene (reference sequence). The CDR3 runs 15 residues. V was shortened by 4 bases and J by 3 bases, with 16 bases between the two germline ends. CDR3 nucleotides: TGTGCCAGCAGCTCCACAGGGAGAGGGAACTACGAGCAGTACTTC. This sequence encodes CASSSTGRGNYEQYF.

V is TRBV28 and J is TRBJ2-3, with TRBD2 as a possible D gene (5 bases). The CDR3 has 14 amino acids. The germline CDR1 and CDR2 sequences are MDHEN and SYDVKM. The germline V and J ends were trimmed by 7 bases and 5 bases, with 16 bases remaining between them. DNA of the CDR3: TGTGCCAGCACCCTGACCGGGAACGGAGATACGCAGTATTTT. Protein sequence: CASTLTGNGDTQYF.

The chain combines TRBV25-1 with TRBJ2-3; D is perhaps TRBD2 (5 bases). Germline lookup yields CDR1 MGHDK and CDR2 SYGVNS. V lost 3 bases, J lost 6 bases, and 13 bases lay in between. CDR3 size: 14 residues. This chain's CDR3 is CASSDWTQADTQYF. As DNA, the CDR3 is TGTGCCAGCAGTGATTGGACTCAGGCGGATACGCAGTATTTT.

The table lists this clone with a count of one. This sample also contains other DNA sequences that code for the same CDR3. The CDR3, as DNA: TGTGCCAGCAGCTTAGCAACGGGTTACGAGCAGTACTTC. This translates into CASSLATGYEQYF. The rearrangement joins TRBV7-6 to TRBJ2-7; D gene unclear. CDR1 and CDR2 from the germline V gene are SGHVS and FNYEAQ. This CDR3 has 13 amino acids. V was clipped by 0 bases and J by 4 bases, with 7 bases between them.

The chain uses TRBV4-1 and TRBJ2-7; a possible D gene is TRBD2 (5 bases). Germline CDR1 is MGHRA and CDR2 is YSYEKL. V lost 1 base and J lost 1, with 11 bases in between. The CDR3 totals 15 residues. Written as DNA, the CDR3 is TGCGCCAGCAGCCAAGCTAGCCCAGGATCCTACGAGCAGTACTTC. Protein sequence: CASSQASPGSYEQYF.

This chain uses TRBV27 with TRBJ2-7; the match to TRBD1 covers 9 bases. This CDR3 has 14 amino acids. Germline V CDR1 and CDR2: MNHEY, SMNVEV (reference sequence). After removal of 8 bases from V and 6 bases from J, the junction contained 11 bases not matched to a gene. The CDR3 DNA reads TGTGCCAGCCGCGCCGGGACAGGGATTGGCGAGCAGTACTTC. Translated: CASRAGTGIGEQYF.

The sample holds one count of this clone. The CDR3 region is CASSHEERQGPNTGELFF. The CDR3 DNA sequence: TGTGCCAGCAGCCACGAAGAGCGACAGGGCCCGAACACCGGGGAGCTGTTTTTT. This rearrangement joins TRBV11-3 to TRBJ2-2; the match to TRBD1 covers 7 bases. The CDR3 contains 18 residues. V trimming: 5 bases; J trimming: 0 bases; junction bases outside the gene matches: 12. Germline loops: CDR1 SGHNT, CDR2 YENEEA. The whole variable domain, remainder taken from reference TRBV11-3 and TRBJ2-2, is EAGVVQSPRYKIIEKKQPVAFWCNPISGHNTLYWYLQNLGQGPELLIRYENEEAVDDSQLPKDRFSAERLKGVDSTLKIQPAELGDSAVYLCASSHEERQGPNTGELFFGEGSRLTVL.

V and J are TRBV4-2 and TRBJ2-1, with 8 bases aligning to TRBD2. This CDR3 has 16 residues. The germline CDR1 and CDR2 sequences are LGHNA and YNFKEQ. V dropped 0 bases and J dropped 7; count of bases not matched to a gene: 8. The DNA for the CDR3 is TGTGCCAGCAGCCAAGAATTTCACGGGGGGGCAAATGAGCAGTTCTTC. It codes for CASSQEFHGGANEQFF.